The clone carrying this TCR beta chain was recorded once. Its specificity is unknown. The entry originates in a study of OX40 agonist ivuxolimab in advanced cancers. Looking at the study overall: Each dose-escalation patient presented with hepatocellular carcinoma, melanoma, renal cell or head and neck cancer. Anti-PD-1, anti-PD-L1 or anti-CTLA-4 therapy given earlier was allowed, and roughly 40% had some. Participants averaged approximately 65 years of age (range roughly 20 to 90) and were roughly 80% male. Study-wide points: At doses 0.1 to 3.0 mg/kg, CD4+ and CD8+ clones expanded.

Profiled with immunoSEQ multiplex PCR; TCRdb holds only in-frame clones, not every one. This sample has about 49,000 clones, with around 81% found just once. Germline loops: CDR1 MNHNY, CDR2 SVGAGI (reference sequence). This CDR3 contains 15 residues. Trimming at V came to 6 bases and at J to 2 bases, leaving 6 bases not matched to a gene. The clonotype was recovered from an adult with an advanced solid tumor such as melanoma, head and neck, liver or kidney cancer. The specimen comprised CD4+ or CD8+ T cells sorted from blood, sampled in a trial of the OX40 agonist ivuxolimab. The chain has TRBV6-6 and TRBJ2-7; 11 bases are shared with TRBD2. CDR3 DNA: TGTGCCAGCAGCCCCGGGACTAGCGGAACCTACGAGCAGTACTTC. Protein: CASSPGTSGTYEQYF.